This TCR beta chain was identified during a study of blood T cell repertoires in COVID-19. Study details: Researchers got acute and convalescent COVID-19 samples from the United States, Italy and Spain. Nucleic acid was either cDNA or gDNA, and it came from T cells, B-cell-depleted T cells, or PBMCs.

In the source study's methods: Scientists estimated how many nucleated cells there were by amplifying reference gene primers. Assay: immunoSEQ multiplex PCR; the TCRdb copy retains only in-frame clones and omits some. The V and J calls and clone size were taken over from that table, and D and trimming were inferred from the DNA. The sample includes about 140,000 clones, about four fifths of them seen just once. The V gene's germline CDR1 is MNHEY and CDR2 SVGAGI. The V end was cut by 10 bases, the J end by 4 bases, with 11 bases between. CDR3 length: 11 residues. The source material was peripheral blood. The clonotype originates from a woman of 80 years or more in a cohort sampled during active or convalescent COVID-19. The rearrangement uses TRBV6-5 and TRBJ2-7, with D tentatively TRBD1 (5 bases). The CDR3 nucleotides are TGTGCCATCGCGACAGTGTACGAGCAGTACGTC. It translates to CAIATVYEQYV.